What follows are 3 T cell receptor beta chains derived from one specimen sequenced in a study of T cell changes during pregnancy in multiple sclerosis. TCRdb's table, derived via immunoSEQ multiplex PCR, lists solely in-frame clones and lacks some. The table lists roughly 80,000 clones, around 93% of them singletons. The source material was peripheral blood, sampled in the second trimester of pregnancy. The receptors were gathered from a female donor with multiple sclerosis, enrolled in a pregnancy study.

This chain uses TRBV4-1 with TRBJ2-3; 8 bases map to TRBD2. V was clipped by 2 bases and J by 3 bases; unmatched bases: 4. The CDR3 sequence is 15 residues long. Germline V gives CDR1 MGHRA, CDR2 YSYEKL. CDR3 in amino acids: CASSQWAGGTDTQYF. The CDR3 region has the DNA TGCGCCAGCAGCCAATGGGCGGGGGGAACAGATACGCAGTATTTT.

This chain links TRBV6-6 with TRBJ2-5; D is perhaps TRBD1 (5 bases). V was pared by 3 bases and J by 5 bases, with 13 bases between. The CDR3 consists of 14 residues. Germline V gene sequence: CDR1 MNHNY, CDR2 SVGAGI (reference sequence). The CDR3 protein is CASSYGRVAETQYF. CDR3 nucleotides: TGTGCCAGCAGTTATGGCAGGGTGGCGGAGACCCAGTACTTC.

The chain is built from TRBV28 and TRBJ2-4, with TRBD2 matching over 12 bases. Germline CDR1 is MDHEN and CDR2 is SYDVKM. This CDR3 is built from 14 residues. Trimming took 7 bases from V and 8 from J; bases not matched to a gene: 6. CDR3 coding DNA: TGTGCCAGCACTCTAGCGGGGGGGCTGTACATTCAGTACTTC. It yields the protein CASTLAGGLYIQYF.